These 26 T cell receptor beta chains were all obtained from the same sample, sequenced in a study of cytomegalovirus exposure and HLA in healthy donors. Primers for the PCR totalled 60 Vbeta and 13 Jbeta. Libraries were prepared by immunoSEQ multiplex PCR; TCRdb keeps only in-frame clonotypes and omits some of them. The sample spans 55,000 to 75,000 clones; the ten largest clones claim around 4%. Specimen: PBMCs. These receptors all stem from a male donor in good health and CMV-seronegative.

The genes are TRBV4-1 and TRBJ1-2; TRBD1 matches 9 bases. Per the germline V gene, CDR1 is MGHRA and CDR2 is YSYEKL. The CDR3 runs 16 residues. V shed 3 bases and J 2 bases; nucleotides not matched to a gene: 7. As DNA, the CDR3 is TGCGCCAGCAGCCATTCAAGGACAGGGGCAAACTATGGCTACACCTTC. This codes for CASSHSRTGANYGYTF.

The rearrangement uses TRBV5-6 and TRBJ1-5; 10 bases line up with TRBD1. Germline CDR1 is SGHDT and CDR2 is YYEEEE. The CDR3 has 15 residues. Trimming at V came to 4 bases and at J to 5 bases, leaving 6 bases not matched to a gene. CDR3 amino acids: CASSRGGTGDQPQHF. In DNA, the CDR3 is TGTGCCAGCAGCCGAGGCGGGACAGGGGATCAGCCCCAGCATTTT. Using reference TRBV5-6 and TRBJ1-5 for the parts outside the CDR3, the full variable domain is DAGVTQSPTHLIKTRGQQVTLRCSPKSGHDTVSWYQQALGQGPQFIFQYYEEEERQRGNFPDRFSGHQFPNYSSELNVNALLLGDSALYLCASSRGGTGDQPQHFGDGTRLSIL.

CDR3 DNA sequence: TGTGCCAGCAGTCACAGGGTCTCGGATGCAACTAATGAAAAACTGTTTTTT. Translation: CASSHRVSDATNEKLFF. The rearrangement uses TRBV6-4 and TRBJ1-4, with a tentative D call TRBD1 (6 bases). Trimming removed 5 bases from V and 0 bases from J, with 16 bases in between. The CDR3 runs 17 residues. The germline V gene encodes CDR1 MRHNA and CDR2 SNTAGT.

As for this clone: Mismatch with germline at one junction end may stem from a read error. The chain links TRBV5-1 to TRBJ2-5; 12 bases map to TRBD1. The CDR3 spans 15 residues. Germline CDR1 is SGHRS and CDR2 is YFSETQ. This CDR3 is CASIKGTGGGETQHF. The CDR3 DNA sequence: TGCGCCAGCATCAAAGGGACAGGGGGCGGTGAGACCCAGCACTTC.

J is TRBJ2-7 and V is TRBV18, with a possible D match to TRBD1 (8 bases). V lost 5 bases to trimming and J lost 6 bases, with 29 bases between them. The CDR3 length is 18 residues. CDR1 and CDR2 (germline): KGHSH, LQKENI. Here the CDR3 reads CASSSGLGQGGRAGEQYF. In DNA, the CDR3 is TGTGCCAGCTCATCAGGGCTAGGACAGGGAGGGAGGGCCGGCGAGCAGTACTTC.

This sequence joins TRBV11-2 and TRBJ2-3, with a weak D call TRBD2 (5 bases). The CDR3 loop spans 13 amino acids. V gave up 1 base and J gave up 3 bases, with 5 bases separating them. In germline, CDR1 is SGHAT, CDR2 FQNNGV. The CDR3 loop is CASSLGLTDTQYF. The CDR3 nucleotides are TGTGCCAGCAGCTTAGGACTAACAGATACGCAGTATTTT.

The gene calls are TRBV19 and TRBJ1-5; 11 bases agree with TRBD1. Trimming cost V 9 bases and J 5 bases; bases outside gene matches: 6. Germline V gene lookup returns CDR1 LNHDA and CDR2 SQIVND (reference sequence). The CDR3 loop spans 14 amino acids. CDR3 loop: CASGPGQGDQPQHF. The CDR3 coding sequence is TGTGCCAGCGGACCGGGACAGGGGGATCAGCCCCAGCATTTT.

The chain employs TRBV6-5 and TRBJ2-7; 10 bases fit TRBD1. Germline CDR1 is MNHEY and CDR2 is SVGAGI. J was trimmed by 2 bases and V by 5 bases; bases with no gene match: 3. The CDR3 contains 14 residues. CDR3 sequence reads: CASSGDRGPYEQYF. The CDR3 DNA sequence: TGTGCCAGCAGTGGGGACAGGGGCCCCTACGAGCAGTACTTC.

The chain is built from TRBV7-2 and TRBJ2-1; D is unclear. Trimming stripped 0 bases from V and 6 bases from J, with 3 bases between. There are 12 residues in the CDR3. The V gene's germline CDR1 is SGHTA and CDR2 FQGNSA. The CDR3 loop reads CASSLALNEQFF. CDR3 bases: TGTGCCAGCAGCTTAGCCCTCAATGAGCAGTTCTTC.

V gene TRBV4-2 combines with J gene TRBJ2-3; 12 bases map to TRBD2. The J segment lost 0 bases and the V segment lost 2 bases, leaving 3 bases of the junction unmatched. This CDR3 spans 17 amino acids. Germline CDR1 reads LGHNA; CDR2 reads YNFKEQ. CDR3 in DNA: TGTGCCAGCAGCCAACCTCTAGCGGGAGGGAGCACAGATACGCAGTATTTT. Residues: CASSQPLAGGSTDTQYF.

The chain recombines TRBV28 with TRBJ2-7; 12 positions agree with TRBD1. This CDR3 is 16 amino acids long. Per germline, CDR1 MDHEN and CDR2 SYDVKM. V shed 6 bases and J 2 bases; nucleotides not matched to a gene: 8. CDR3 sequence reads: CASRTGTGGGPYEQYF. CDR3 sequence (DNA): TGTGCCAGCAGGACAGGGACAGGGGGCGGACCCTACGAGCAGTACTTC.

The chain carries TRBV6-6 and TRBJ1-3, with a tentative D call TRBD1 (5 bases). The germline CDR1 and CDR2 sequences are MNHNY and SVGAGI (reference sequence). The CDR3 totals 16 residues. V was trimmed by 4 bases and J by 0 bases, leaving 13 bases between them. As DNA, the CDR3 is TGTGCCAGCAGTTCGCTCGACAGCTACTCTGGAAACACCATATATTTT. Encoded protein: CASSSLDSYSGNTIYF.

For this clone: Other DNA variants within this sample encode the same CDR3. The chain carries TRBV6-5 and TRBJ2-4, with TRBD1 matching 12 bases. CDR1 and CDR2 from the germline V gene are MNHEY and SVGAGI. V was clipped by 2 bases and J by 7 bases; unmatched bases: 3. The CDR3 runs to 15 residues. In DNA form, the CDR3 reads TGTGCCAGCAGTTACGGGGGGACAGGGGGCAACATTCAGTACTTC. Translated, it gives CASSYGGTGGNIQYF.

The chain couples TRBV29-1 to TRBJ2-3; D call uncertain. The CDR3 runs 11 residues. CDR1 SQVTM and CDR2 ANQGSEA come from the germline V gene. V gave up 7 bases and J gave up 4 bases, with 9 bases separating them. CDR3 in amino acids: CSGSVSDTQYF. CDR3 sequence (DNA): TGCAGCGGGAGTGTCTCAGATACGCAGTATTTT.

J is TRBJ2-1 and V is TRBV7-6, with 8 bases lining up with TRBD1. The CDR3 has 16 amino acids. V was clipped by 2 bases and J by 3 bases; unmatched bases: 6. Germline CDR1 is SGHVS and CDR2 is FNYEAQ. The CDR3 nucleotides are TGTGCCAGCAGCTTATCGGGACAGGTCGACTACAATGAGCAGTTCTTC. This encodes CASSLSGQVDYNEQFF.

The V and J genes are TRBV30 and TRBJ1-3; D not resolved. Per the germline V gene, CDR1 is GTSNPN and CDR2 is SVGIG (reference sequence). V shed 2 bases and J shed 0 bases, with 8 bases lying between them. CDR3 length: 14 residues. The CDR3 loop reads CAWSRGNSGNTIYF. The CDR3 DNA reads TGTGCCTGGAGTCGGGGAAACTCTGGAAACACCATATATTTT.

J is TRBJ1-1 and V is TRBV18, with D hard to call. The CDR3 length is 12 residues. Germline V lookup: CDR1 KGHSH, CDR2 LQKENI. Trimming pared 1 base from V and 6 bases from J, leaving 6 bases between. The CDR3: CASSPRGPEAFF. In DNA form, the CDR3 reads TGTGCCAGCTCACCACGAGGGCCTGAAGCTTTCTTT.

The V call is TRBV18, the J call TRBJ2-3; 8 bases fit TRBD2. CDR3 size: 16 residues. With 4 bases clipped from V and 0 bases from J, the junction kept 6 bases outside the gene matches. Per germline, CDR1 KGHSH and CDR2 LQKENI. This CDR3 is CASSHIAGSSTDTQYF. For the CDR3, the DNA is TGTGCCAGCTCACACATAGCGGGATCTAGCACAGATACGCAGTATTTT.

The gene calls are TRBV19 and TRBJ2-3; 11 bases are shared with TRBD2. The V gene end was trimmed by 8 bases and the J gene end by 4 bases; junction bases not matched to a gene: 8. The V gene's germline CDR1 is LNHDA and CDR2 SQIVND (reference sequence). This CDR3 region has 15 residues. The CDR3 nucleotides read TGTGCCAGTCGTCTTAGCGGGGGGGCCCCAGATACGCAGTATTTT. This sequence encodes CASRLSGGAPDTQYF.

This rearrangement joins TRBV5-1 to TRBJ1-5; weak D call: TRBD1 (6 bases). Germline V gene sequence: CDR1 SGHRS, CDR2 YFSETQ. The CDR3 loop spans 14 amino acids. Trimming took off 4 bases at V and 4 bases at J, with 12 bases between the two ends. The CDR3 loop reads CASSEQGPNQPQHF. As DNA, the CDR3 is TGCGCCAGCAGCGAACAGGGCCCTAATCAGCCCCAGCATTTT. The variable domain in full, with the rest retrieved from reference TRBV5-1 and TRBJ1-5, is KAGVTQTPRYLIKTRGQQVTLSCSPISGHRSVSWYQQTPGQGLQFLFEYFSETQRNKGNFPGRFSGRQFSNSRSEMNVSTLELGDSALYLCASSEQGPNQPQHFGDGTRLSIL.

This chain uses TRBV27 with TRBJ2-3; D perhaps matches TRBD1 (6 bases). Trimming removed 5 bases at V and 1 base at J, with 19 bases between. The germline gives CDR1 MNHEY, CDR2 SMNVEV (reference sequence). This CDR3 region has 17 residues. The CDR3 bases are TGTGCCAGCAGTCCCTCCCGGTTACAGGGCCGCACAGATACGCAGTATTTT. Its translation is CASSPSRLQGRTDTQYF.

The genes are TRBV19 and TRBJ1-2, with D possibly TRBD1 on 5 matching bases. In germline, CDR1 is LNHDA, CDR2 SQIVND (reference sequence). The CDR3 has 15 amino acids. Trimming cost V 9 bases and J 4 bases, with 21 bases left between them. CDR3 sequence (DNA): TGTGCCAGCAAGTTTACGGACAAACTACTCTATGGCTACACCTTC. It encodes CASKFTDKLLYGYTF.

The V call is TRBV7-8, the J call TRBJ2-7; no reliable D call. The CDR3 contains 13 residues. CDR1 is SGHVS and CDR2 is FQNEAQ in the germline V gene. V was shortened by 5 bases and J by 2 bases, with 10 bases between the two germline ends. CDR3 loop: CASSPSGPYEQYF. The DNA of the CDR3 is TGTGCCAGCAGCCCGTCTGGCCCCTACGAGCAGTACTTC.

CDR3 in amino acids: CASSLAGVGSYEQYF. In DNA form, the CDR3 reads TGTGCCAGTAGCCTAGCGGGAGTAGGCTCCTACGAGCAGTACTTC. The genes are TRBV19 and TRBJ2-7; 10 bases fit TRBD2. From germline, CDR1 is LNHDA and CDR2 SQIVND (reference sequence). The V segment lost 6 bases and the J segment 0 bases; nucleotides outside the gene matches: 5. This CDR3 has 15 residues. Full variable domain (missing parts from reference TRBV19 and TRBJ2-7): DGGITQSPKYLFRKEGQNVTLSCEQNLNHDAMYWYRQDPGQGLRLIYYSQIVNDFQKGDIAEGYSVSREKKESFPLTVTSAQKNPTAFYLCASSLAGVGSYEQYFGPGTRLTVT.

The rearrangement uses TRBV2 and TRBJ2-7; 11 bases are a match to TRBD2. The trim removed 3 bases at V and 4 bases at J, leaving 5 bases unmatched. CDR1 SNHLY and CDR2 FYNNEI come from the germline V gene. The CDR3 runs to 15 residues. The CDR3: CASSDLAGGSYEQYF. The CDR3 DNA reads TGTGCCAGCAGTGACCTAGCGGGAGGCTCTTACGAGCAGTACTTC.

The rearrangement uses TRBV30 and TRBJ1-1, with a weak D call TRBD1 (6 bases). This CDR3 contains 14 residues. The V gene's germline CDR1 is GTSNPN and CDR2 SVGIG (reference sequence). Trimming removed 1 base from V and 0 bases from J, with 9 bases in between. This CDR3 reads CAWSAGQMNTEAFF. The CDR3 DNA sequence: TGTGCCTGGAGTGCTGGACAGATGAACACTGAAGCTTTCTTT.